One T cell receptor beta chain is described in this entry. V lost 5 bases, J lost 4 bases, and 12 bases stayed unmatched. The CDR3 has 17 residues. From germline, CDR1 is LNHDA and CDR2 SQIVND (reference sequence). The data were produced by immunoSEQ multiplex PCR, yet TCRdb's version contains in-frame clones alone and is incomplete. Of about 130,000 clones listed, 90% were seen once; the top ten hold 2% to 3%. This entry belongs to a study of control samples from healthy donors and cancer patients. Specimen: blood. This rearrangement joins TRBV19 to TRBJ1-5, with TRBD1 matching 9 bases. The origin of this receptor is a man between 40 and 49 years old in good health. CDR3 protein: CASSGPTGGWKNQPQHF. As DNA, the CDR3 is TGTGCCAGTAGTGGGCCTACAGGGGGCTGGAAAAATCAGCCCCAGCATTTT.